The rows below give T cell receptor beta chains drawn from one sample of a study of molecular identifiers for immune sequencing clone quantification. TCRdb ran MiXCR on the PCR reads and lists one entry per CDR3 protein. The sample lists over 55,000 distinct CDR3 sequences, over 15% seen once, with 1.4% to 1.5% in the top ten. Sequenced material: naive CD8+ T cells from blood, with Jurkat cell RNA spiked in. These receptors were obtained from a human donor in good health. Some libraries in this study had Jurkat cell RNA spiked in. The CDR3 runs from the conserved cysteine through the conserved F or W. The D gene is left open where the match is weak. Clone size is stated in some rows and not others, as once, few, many or a class when expanded.

clone size	D gene	V gene	J gene	CDR3 DNA	CDR3 protein
few	TRBD2	TRBV2	TRBJ2-1	TGTGCCGGCAGTGCCACCGCCCGACTAGCGGGAGATCATGAGCAGTTCTTC	CAGSATARLAGDHEQFF
many	NA	TRBV20-1	TRBJ1-2	TGCAGTGCTAGAGATCTAACCAACTATGGCTACACCTTC	CSARDLTNYGYTF
many	TRBD1	TRBV4-1	TRBJ2-1	TGCGCCAGCAGCCAAGACCGGACAGGGTACAATGAGCAGTTCTTC	CASSQDRTGYNEQFF
many	NA	TRBV19	TRBJ2-1	TGTGCCAGTAGCATGAGGGGCCCCTACAATGAGCAGTTCTTC	CASSMRGPYNEQFF
NA	NA	TRBV9	TRBJ2-3	TGTGCCAGCAGCTTCAGACAGTCTCCCATGGATACGCAGTATTTT	CASSFRQSPMDTQYF
NA	TRBD2	TRBV27	TRBJ2-2	TGTGCCAGCAGTTTTCTACTAGCGGGAGGTTCTTCCGGGGAGCTGTTTTTT	CASSFLLAGGSSGELFF
many	NA	TRBV6-6	TRBJ2-7	TGTGCCAGCAGTCCCCTCTTGGGGGAAAGCTCCTACGAGCAGTACTTC	CASSPLLGESSYEQYF
many	TRBD2	TRBV24-1	TRBJ2-1	TGTGCCACCGGCCCGGCGGGGGAGGAGGGTGAGCAGTTCTTC	CATGPAGEEGEQFF
many	NA	TRBV7-9	TRBJ2-6	TGTGCCAGCAGGGGCTTGCCTCAGGTCTCTGGGGCCAACGTCCTGACTTTC	CASRGLPQVSGANVLTF
many	NA	TRBV10-2	TRBJ2-2	TGCGCCAGCATGGGGACGACAGGGAACACCGGGGAGCTGTTTTTT	CASMGTTGNTGELFF
many	NA	TRBV4-2	TRBJ2-7	TGTGCCAGCAGCCAAGCGGCCTATCCCTTAACCTACGAGCAGTACTTC	CASSQAAYPLTYEQYF
many	NA	TRBV5-1	TRBJ2-1	TGCGCCAGCAGCTTGGCCCAGGTGGTAGGGTCCCTCAATGAGCAGTTCTTC	CASSLAQVVGSLNEQFF
many	NA	TRBV5-1	TRBJ1-1	TGCGCCAGCAGCTGGGTTGGAGAGGGGCAGAACACTGAAGCTTTCTTT	CASSWVGEGQNTEAFF
NA	NA	TRBV11-2	TRBJ2-7	TGTGCCAGCAGCTTAGTTACCCTCACCAATTACGAGCAGTACTTC	CASSLVTLTNYEQYF
NA	NA	TRBV7-9	TRBJ1-5	TGTGCCAGCAGCTCCCTCGGAGGGGAGAATCAGCCCCAGCATTTT	CASSSLGGENQPQHF
many	TRBD1	TRBV12-3/TRBV12-4	TRBJ1-1	TGTGCCAGCAGGGGGACAGGGTTGAAAGCTTTCTTT	CASRGTGLKAFF
NA	TRBD2	TRBV7-9	TRBJ2-1	TGTGCCAACGGGAGGGCCGGGTACAATGAGCAGTTCTTC	CANGRAGYNEQFF
once	TRBD2	TRBV4-2	TRBJ2-1	TGTGCCAGCAGCCAAGGGGAGGGCGATGAGCAGTTCTTC	CASSQGEGDEQFF
many	NA	TRBV7-9	TRBJ2-3	TGTGCCAGCAGCCGAGTTGCAGTGCCTAGCACAGATACGCAGTATTTT	CASSRVAVPSTDTQYF
few	TRBD1	TRBV27	TRBJ2-7	TGTGCCAGCAGGCAGACAGGGACCTACGAGCAGTACTTC	CASRQTGTYEQYF
NA	TRBD1	TRBV4-1	TRBJ2-7	TGCGCCAGCAGCCCCAAACACGGGACAGGGTTTACCTACGAACAGTGCTTC	CASSPKHGTGFTYEQCF
NA	NA	TRBV5-1	TRBJ1-4	TGCGCCAGCAGCTTGGGAAGGGGCACTAATGAAAAACTGTTTTTT	CASSLGRGTNEKLFF
NA	NA	TRBV5-3	TRBJ1-1	TGTGCCAGCAGCTTGGGGGTTAGGCGCACTGAAGCTTTCTTT	CASSLGVRRTEAFF
many	NA	TRBV2	TRBJ1-4	TGTGCCAGCAGTGAAGGGGGGGTTGCGCGAAAACTGTTTTTT	CASSEGGVARKLFF
many	NA	TRBV28	TRBJ1-4	TGTGCCAGCAGTTTATCTCTAAGGGAAAAACTGTTTTTT	CASSLSLREKLFF
many	NA	TRBV15	TRBJ2-5	TGTGCCACCAGCTCCAGGGTGCTCGTCCAAGAGACCCAGTACTTC	CATSSRVLVQETQYF
many	TRBD2	TRBV27	TRBJ2-3	TGTGCCAGCAGCCCGACTAGCGGGGGACCAGATACGCAGTATTTT	CASSPTSGGPDTQYF
many	TRBD2	TRBV28	TRBJ2-3	TGTGCCAGCAGTGAATTAGCGGGAAGCACAGATACGCAGTATTTT	CASSELAGSTDTQYF
many	NA	TRBV27	TRBJ2-7	TGTGCCAGCAGTTTAATAGTAGGGCGACAGCATTACGAGCAGTACTTC	CASSLIVGRQHYEQYF
many	TRBD2	TRBV29-1	TRBJ2-1	TGCAGCGGGGCGGGGGTAGGGGTTAGGAATGAGCAGTTCTTC	CSGAGVGVRNEQFF
NA	NA	TRBV29-1	TRBJ1-1	TGCAGCGTTGATATCACCGCCGGGACGGTAAACACTGAAGCTTTCTTT	CSVDITAGTVNTEAFF
many	TRBD1	TRBV28	TRBJ1-1	TGTGCCAGCAGTCTCCCCCCGGGACAGGGAGCCCTCAGCCTCACTGAAGCTTTCTTT	CASSLPPGQGALSLTEAFF
many	TRBD2	TRBV7-9	TRBJ2-7	TGTGCCAGCAGCTCCCGGGACTACAAACCCTCCTACGAGCAGTACTTC	CASSSRDYKPSYEQYF
many	NA	TRBV28	TRBJ1-5	TGTGCCAGCACCCCCGTGGACGGAGACTATAGGACTCAGCCCCAGCATTTT	CASTPVDGDYRTQPQHF
many	NA	TRBV7-2	TRBJ1-3	TGTGCCAGCAGCTTAGTGAACTCGGTATATTTT	CASSLVNSVYF
many	NA	TRBV6-5	TRBJ2-4	TGTGCCAGCAGACCCATAATATTGACCAAAAACATTCAGTACTTC	CASRPIILTKNIQYF